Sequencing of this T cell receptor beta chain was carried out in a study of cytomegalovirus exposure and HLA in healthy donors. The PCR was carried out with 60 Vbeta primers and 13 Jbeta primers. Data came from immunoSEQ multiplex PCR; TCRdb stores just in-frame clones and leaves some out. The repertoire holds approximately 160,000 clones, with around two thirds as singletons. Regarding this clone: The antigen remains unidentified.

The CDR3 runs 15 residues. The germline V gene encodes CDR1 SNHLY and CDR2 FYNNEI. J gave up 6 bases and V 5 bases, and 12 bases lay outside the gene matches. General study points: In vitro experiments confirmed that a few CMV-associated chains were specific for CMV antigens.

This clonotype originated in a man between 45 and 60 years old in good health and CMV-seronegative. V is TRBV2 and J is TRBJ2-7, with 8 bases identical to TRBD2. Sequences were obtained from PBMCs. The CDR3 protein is CASSFVGGDLGEQYF. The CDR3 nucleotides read TGTGCCAGCAGTTTTGTCGGGGGGGATCTTGGCGAGCAGTACTTC. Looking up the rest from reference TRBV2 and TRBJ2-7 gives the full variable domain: EPEVTQTPSHQVTQMGQEVILRCVPISNHLYFYWYRQILGQKVEFLVSFYNNEISEKSEIFDDQFSVERPDGSNFTLKIRSTKLEDSAMYFCASSFVGGDLGEQYFGPGTRLTVT.